Listed below are T cell receptor beta chains from one sample, sequenced in a study of shared clonotypes between healthy human individuals. Assay: immunoSEQ multiplex PCR; the TCRdb copy retains only in-frame clones and omits some. This repertoire shows 2 million to 2.5 million clones, roughly 91% found once; its top ten account for over 1.5%. The specimen was naive CD8+ T cells from PBMCs. The receptor set was obtained from a man younger than 35 in good health. Some clones in this sample may be carry-over from other donors' samples. The CDR3 runs from the conserved cysteine through the conserved F or W. D genes are given only for firm matches. Rows may omit the clone size; those that give it use once, few, many or a size class.

clone_size d_call j_call v_call cdr3_aa cdr3_nt
NA TRBD1 TRBJ2-7 TRBV5-1 CASGRTGAYEQYF TGCGCCAGCGGGAGGACAGGGGCCTACGAGCAGTACTTC
NA NA TRBJ2-7 TRBV2 CASPRGPYEQYF TGTGCCAGCCCCCGAGGCCCCTACGAGCAGTACTTC
NA NA TRBJ2-3 TRBV9 CASSAAPRALLTDTQYF TGTGCCAGCAGCGCAGCCCCCCGGGCCCTACTCACAGATACGCAGTATTTT
NA NA TRBJ1-2 TRBV28 CASSPTVRDTNYGYTF TGTGCCAGCAGTCCGACGGTACGGGACACTAACTATGGCTACACCTTC
NA NA TRBJ1-4 TRBV4-3 CASSQAAYGGEKLFF TGCGCCAGCAGCCAAGCGGCCTACGGGGGAGAAAAACTGTTTTTT
NA NA TRBJ1-1 TRBV27 CASSSPVSGNTEAFF TGTGCCAGCAGTTCCCCCGTCTCGGGGAACACTGAAGCTTTCTTT
NA TRBD2 TRBJ2-5 TRBV28 CASSLSIAGGLEETQYF TGTGCCAGCAGTTTGTCGATAGCGGGAGGGTTGGAAGAGACCCAGTACTTC
NA TRBD2 TRBJ2-1 TRBV29-1 CSVEGRPSGKIEQFF TGCAGCGTTGAAGGAAGGCCTAGCGGGAAGATTGAGCAGTTCTTC
NA TRBD1 TRBJ1-1 TRBV14 CASSQDRGLTAEAFF TGTGCCAGCAGCCAAGACAGGGGGTTGACGGCTGAAGCTTTCTTT
NA NA TRBJ2-7 TRBV6-5 CASSYAGAREQYF TGTGCCAGCAGTTACGCGGGGGCGCGGGAGCAGTACTTC
NA TRBD2 TRBJ2-7 TRBV6-5 CASSYSSGLAIYEQYF TGTGCCAGCAGTTATTCTTCGGGACTAGCGATTTACGAGCAGTACTTC
NA TRBD1 TRBJ2-1 TRBV7-9 CASSPTWTGVYEQFF TGTGCCAGCAGCCCGACCTGGACAGGGGTTTACGAGCAGTTCTTC
NA NA TRBJ2-4 TRBV6-6 CAGLGARF TGTGCCGGCCTGGGGGCGAGGTTC
NA NA TRBJ1-1 TRBV7-9 CASGSATEAFF TGTGCCAGCGGATCGGCCACTGAAGCTTTCTTT
NA NA TRBJ1-2 TRBV19 CASRYMGIYGYTF TGTGCCAGTAGATATATGGGTATTTATGGCTACACCTTC
once NA TRBJ2-3 TRBV4-3 CASSQVEGGVGGTDTQYF TGCGCCAGCAGCCAAGTGGAGGGAGGTGTTGGGGGCACAGATACGCAGTATTTT
NA TRBD2 TRBJ2-1 TRBV25-1 CASSEWGGEGNEQFF TGTGCCAGCAGTGAATGGGGAGGGGAAGGCAATGAGCAGTTCTTC
NA TRBD1 TRBJ2-7 TRBV13 CASSLDRGGDEQYF TGTGCCAGCAGCTTAGACAGGGGTGGCGACGAGCAGTACTTC
NA TRBD2 TRBJ2-5 TRBV27 CASSLGLESETQYF TGTGCCAGCAGTTTGGGACTAGAGTCAGAGACCCAGTACTTC
once NA TRBJ2-7 TRBV27 CASSFRAVYRGEQYF TGTGCCAGCAGTTTCAGAGCGGTTTATCGAGGAGAGCAGTACTTC
NA NA TRBJ2-7 TRBV27 CASSLILGRGYEQYF TGTGCCAGCAGTTTAATCTTAGGAAGGGGCTACGAGCAGTACTTC
once TRBD1 TRBJ2-7 TRBV13 CASSGGTGRYEQYF TGTGCCAGCAGCGGCGGGACAGGGCGCTACGAGCAGTACTTC
NA TRBD2 TRBJ2-4 TRBV7-2 CASSPRDYKAKNIQYF TGTGCCAGCAGCCCCCGGGACTACAAAGCCAAAAACATTCAGTACTTC
once NA TRBJ1-1 TRBV28 CASSPQSYEAFF TGTGCCAGCAGCCCACAGAGCTATGAAGCTTTCTTT
NA NA TRBJ2-5 TRBV27 CASSRQAEETQYF TGTGCCAGCAGCCGACAGGCCGAAGAGACCCAGTACTTC
NA NA TRBJ2-7 TRBV7-9 CASSPEGGRIIYEQYF TGTGCCAGCAGCCCAGAAGGGGGGAGGATAATCTACGAGCAGTACTTC
NA NA TRBJ1-2 TRBV28 CASSFLREKYYGYTF TGTGCCAGCAGTTTTCTAAGGGAGAAGTACTATGGCTACACCTTC
NA NA TRBJ2-5 TRBV27 CASSYKASRAPRLYF TGTGCCAGCAGTTATAAGGCCTCTAGGGCACCTCGGCTGTACTTC
once NA TRBJ2-7 TRBV7-9 CASSLSNASPSYEQYF TGTGCCAGCAGCTTGTCTAACGCCTCCCCCTCCTACGAGCAGTACTTC
NA NA TRBJ1-2 TRBV7-9 CASSDDLYKLTFRDYGYTF TGTGCCAGCAGCGACGACCTCTACAAACTCACCTTTAGGGACTATGGCTACACCTTC
NA TRBD2 TRBJ2-2 TRBV9 CASSNTGTSGRENTGELFF TGTGCCAGCAGCAACACCGGGACTAGCGGGAGGGAGAACACCGGGGAGCTGTTTTTT
NA TRBD1 TRBJ1-4 TRBV5-1 CASSLEGGPGEKLFF TGCGCCAGCAGCTTGGAAGGGGGCCCGGGGGAAAAACTGTTTTTT
NA NA TRBJ2-5 TRBV7-6 CASSERSETQYF TGTGCCAGCAGCGAAAGGTCCGAGACCCAGTACTTC
NA TRBD1 TRBJ2-7 TRBV9 CASSATGSSAHYEQYF TGTGCCAGCAGCGCGACAGGGTCTTCGGCTCACTACGAGCAGTACTTC
NA NA TRBJ2-6 TRBV27 CASSSYPKDGPISGANVLTF TGTGCCAGCAGTTCTTACCCAAAGGACGGACCGATCTCTGGGGCCAACGTCCTGACTTTC
NA NA TRBJ2-1 TRBV28 CASSPARESSYNEQFF TGTGCCAGCAGTCCAGCCAGGGAGAGCTCCTACAATGAGCAGTTCTTC
NA TRBD2 TRBJ2-1 TRBV28 CASSFPGLANEQFF TGTGCCAGCAGTTTCCCGGGACTAGCCAATGAGCAGTTCTTC
NA TRBD2 TRBJ2-1 TRBV7-8 CASTQLAGDNEQFF TGTGCCAGCACCCAACTAGCGGGAGACAATGAGCAGTTCTTC
NA TRBD1 TRBJ1-1 TRBV10-3 CAIRTGAEDAFF TGTGCCATCAGGACAGGGGCGGAGGATGCTTTCTTT
NA NA TRBJ2-7 TRBV4-1 CASSQDGGSSYEQYF TGCGCCAGCAGCCAAGATGGCGGTAGCTCCTACGAGCAGTACTTC
once TRBD2 TRBJ2-2 TRBV28 CASSFRLAPNLGGELFF TGTGCCAGCAGTTTTAGACTAGCGCCGAATCTTGGCGGGGAGCTGTTTTTT
NA NA TRBJ1-2 TRBV13 CASSLGQGNYGYTF TGTGCCAGCAGCTTAGGACAGGGAAACTATGGCTACACCTTC
once TRBD1 TRBJ1-2 TRBV18 CASSPTGKYNYGYTF TGTGCCAGCTCACCGACAGGGAAGTATAACTATGGCTACACCTTC
NA NA TRBJ2-1 TRBV15 CATSRAGGSYNEQFF TGTGCCACCAGCAGAGCTGGCGGCTCCTACAATGAGCAGTTCTTC
NA NA TRBJ1-1 TRBV7-3 CASSSPGITEAFF TGTGCCAGCAGCTCTCCAGGGATCACTGAAGCTTTCTTT
NA NA TRBJ2-1 TRBV27 CASSPSIGEANNEQFF TGTGCCAGCAGTCCCAGCATCGGGGAGGCAAACAATGAGCAGTTCTTC
NA NA TRBJ2-7 TRBV29-1 CSVGAPFRHEQYF TGCAGCGTTGGGGCTCCTTTTCGACACGAGCAGTACTTC
NA NA TRBJ2-5 TRBV5-1 CASSRFGNQETQYF TGCGCCAGCAGCAGGTTTGGGAACCAAGAGACCCAGTACTTC
NA NA TRBJ1-2 TRBV4-1 CASSQAVAPNYGYTF TGCGCCAGCAGCCAAGCGGTGGCGCCTAACTATGGCTACACCTTC
NA NA TRBJ1-5 TRBV6-1 CASRARGGGQPQHF TGTGCCAGCAGGGCAAGGGGTGGGGGTCAGCCCCAGCATTTT
NA TRBD2 TRBJ2-1 TRBV28 CASSPLQTSGLKDEQFF TGTGCCAGCAGTCCCCTCCAGACTAGCGGGCTAAAGGATGAGCAGTTCTTC
NA NA TRBJ1-4 TRBV7-9 CASSSLGGATNEKLFF TGTGCCAGCAGCTCCCTCGGGGGTGCAACTAATGAAAAACTGTTTTTT
NA TRBD1 TRBJ2-7 TRBV11-2 CASSQSRDSSYEQYF TGTGCCAGCAGCCAGTCCCGGGACAGCTCCTACGAGCAGTACTTC
NA NA TRBJ1-2 TRBV2 CASSDRRDSLYGYTF TGTGCCAGCAGTGACCGGCGGGACTCTCTCTATGGCTACACCTTC
NA NA TRBJ1-2 TRBV28 CASQEDRFGGYTF TGTGCCAGCCAGGAGGACCGCTTTGGGGGCTACACCTTC
once TRBD2 TRBJ2-1 TRBV5-4 CASSLKREMYNEQFF TGTGCCAGCAGCTTGAAGCGGGAGATGTACAATGAGCAGTTCTTC
NA NA TRBJ2-1 TRBV7-3 CASSLTSERYNEQFF TGTGCCAGCAGCTTAACCTCGGAGCGGTACAATGAGCAGTTCTTC
NA TRBD1 TRBJ2-3 TRBV11-2 CASSTRTGNTDTQYF TGTGCCAGCAGCACAAGGACAGGGAACACAGATACGCAGTATTTT
NA NA TRBJ1-5 TRBV6-1 CASSDGTRLDRSGF TGTGCCAGCAGTGACGGGACACGCCTCGACAGGTCGGGGTTT
NA TRBD2 TRBJ2-1 TRBV11-2 CASAGDEQFF TGTGCCAGCGCGGGGGATGAGCAGTTCTTC